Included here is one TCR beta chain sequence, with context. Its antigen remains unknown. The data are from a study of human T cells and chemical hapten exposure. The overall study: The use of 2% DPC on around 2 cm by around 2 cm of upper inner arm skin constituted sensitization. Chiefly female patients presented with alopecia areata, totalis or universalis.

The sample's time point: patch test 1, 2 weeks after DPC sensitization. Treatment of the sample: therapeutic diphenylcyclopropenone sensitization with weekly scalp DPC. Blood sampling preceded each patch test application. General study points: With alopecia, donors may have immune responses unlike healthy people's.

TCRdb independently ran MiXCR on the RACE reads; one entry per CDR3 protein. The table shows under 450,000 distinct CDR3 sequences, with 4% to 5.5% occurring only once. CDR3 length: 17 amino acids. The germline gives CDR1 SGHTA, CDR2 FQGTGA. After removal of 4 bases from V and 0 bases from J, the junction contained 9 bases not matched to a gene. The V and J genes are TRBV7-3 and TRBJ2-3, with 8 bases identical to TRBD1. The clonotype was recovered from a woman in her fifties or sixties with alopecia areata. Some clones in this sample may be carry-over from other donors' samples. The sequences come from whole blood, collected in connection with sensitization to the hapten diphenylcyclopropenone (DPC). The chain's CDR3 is CASSSGQVVGSTDTQYF. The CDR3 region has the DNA TGTGCCAGCAGCTCGGGACAGGTGGTTGGAAGCACAGATACGCAGTATTTT. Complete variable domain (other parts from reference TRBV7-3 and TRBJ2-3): GAGVSQTPSNKVTEKGKYVELRCDPISGHTALYWYRQSLGQGPEFLIYFQGTGAADDSGLPNDRFFAVRPEGSVSTLKIQRTERGDSAVYLCASSSGQVVGSTDTQYFGPGTRLTVL.